The sequence of this T cell receptor beta chain was determined in a study of graft-versus-host responses after intestinal transplantation. Remarks on this clone: Its antigen is as yet unknown.

The V gene lost 2 bases and the J gene lost 5 bases, with 10 bases spanning the gap. Per germline, CDR1 SGHAT and CDR2 FQNNGV. This CDR3 is 14 amino acids long. Sequencing was performed with immunoSEQ multiplex PCR; in TCRdb, only in-frame clones are kept and a portion is missing. The repertoire consists of fewer than 90,000 clones, with over 90% occurring once and the leading ten covering roughly 0.17%. The V and J genes are TRBV11-2 and TRBJ2-1; D gene ambiguous. This material consisted of unstimulated CD4+ T cells sorted from spleen or lymph node cells, taken before transplant. This clonotype was sampled from a human donor who was the organ donor for an intestinal transplant. DNA for the CDR3: TGTGCCAGCAGCTTACTCCCAGACCACAATGAGCAGTTCTTC. It codes for CASSLLPDHNEQFF.